This paragraph covers one T cell receptor (beta chain) sequence. What it binds is not known. CDR3 length: 16 amino acids. Germline assignment: CDR1 LNHDA and CDR2 SQIVND (reference sequence). J was trimmed by 1 base and V by 7 bases; bases with no gene match: 5. This record comes from a study of cytomegalovirus exposure and HLA in healthy donors. Study-level information: Sequencing of some 200 million T cells in an earlier analysis found 100 million to 140 million unique TCR beta sequences.

Study-level results: In a later analysis, V- and J-gene trimming of beta chains associated with a DCLRE1C missense variant, replicated independently. There were under 200 TCR beta chains listed as cytomegalovirus-associated. Reportedly, diagnosis of cytomegalovirus status by the classifier showed high specificity and sensitivity.

The PCR contained 60 Vbeta and 13 Jbeta primers. TCRdb's copy holds only in-frame clones and misses some; the assay was immunoSEQ multiplex PCR. The sample carries fewer than 200,000 clones, roughly 80% recorded once. V usage is TRBV19 and J usage is TRBJ2-2, with TRBD2 identical over 11 bases. The origin of this receptor is a man aged 30-40 years in good health and CMV-seronegative. Sequenced input: PBMCs. The CDR3 here is CASTASGGMNTGELFF. DNA for the CDR3: TGTGCCAGTACGGCTAGCGGGGGGATGAACACCGGGGAGCTGTTTTTT.